This T cell receptor beta chain stems from a study of tumor-infiltrating lymphocytes in primary liver carcinoma. V dropped 0 bases and J dropped 7 bases, with 6 bases sitting between them. This CDR3 contains 13 residues. Comment on this clonotype: The CDR3 ends on some other residue instead of the conserved phenylalanine or tryptophan, so this is likely a read error.

Starting from 500 ng of total RNA, TCR beta cDNA was produced with a primer in the constant region. A slightly modified ARM-PCR protocol with three nested multiplex PCR rounds produced these TCR beta libraries. TRBV1-TRBV30 forward primers and a C-beta reverse primer were used in the first two PCR rounds, which each ran for around 11 cycles. TCRdb itself ran the multiplex PCR reads through MiXCR, one entry per CDR3 protein. The sample contains around 40,000 distinct CDR3 sequences, 65% to 85% of which appear only once. For each extraction, RNA and DNA were obtained together from around 20-30 mg of unsorted bulk tissue. Patients were treatment-naive with chronic HBV infection.

This receptor was obtained from a man aged 35 to 55 with primary liver carcinoma and hepatitis B virus infection. The sequencing input was liver tumor tissue from sampling region 2. Subset reported: tumor region T2, inferior pole. The chain uses TRBV12-3 or TRBV12-4 and TRBJ1-4; TRBD1 is a possible D gene (5 bases). CDR3 sequence: CASSLAGAEKLFS. The CDR3 DNA is TGTGCCAGCAGTTTAGCAGGGGCTGAAAAACTGTTTTCT.